What follows are 26 T cell receptor beta chains derived from one specimen sequenced in a study of vaccination and CD4 T cells after COVID-19. The antigens for these receptors are not known. As for treatment: roughly ten-day PBMC culture with coronavirus spike peptide pools or control peptides (ViraFEST assay). Scientists ran DNA taken from cultured CD4+ T cells through the Oncomine TCR Beta short-read assay for sequencing. TCRdb reprocessed the PCR reads with MiXCR, giving one entry per CDR3 protein. The data hold around 15,000 distinct CDR3 sequences, with around 45% observed a single time. The sequencing used CD4+ T cells from blood, cultured in vitro, collected before SARS-CoV-2 vaccination. These receptors originate from a human donor who received a COVID-19 vaccine.

This clonotype was counted a few times. The rearrangement joins TRBV20-1 to TRBJ1-1; TRBD1 agrees at 9 bases. The CDR3 totals 16 residues. CDR1 and CDR2 from the germline V gene are DFQATT and SNEGSKA (reference sequence). V was clipped by 6 bases and J by 1 base; unmatched bases: 12. CDR3 in DNA: TGCAGTGCCAGAAACCGGGACAGGGACCAGAACACTGAAGCTTTCTTT. This gives the protein CSARNRDRDQNTEAFF.

The gene calls are TRBV27 and TRBJ2-6; D remains unclear. The CDR3 length is 12 residues. CDR1 and CDR2 from the germline V gene are MNHEY and SMNVEV (reference sequence). V lost 3 bases and J 10 bases, leaving 7 bases between the germline ends. The CDR3 nucleotides are TGTGCCAGCAGTTTGGAAGGTAACGTCCTGACTTTC. Protein sequence: CASSLEGNVLTF. Full variable domain (rest looked up from reference TRBV27 and TRBJ2-6): EAQVTQNPRYLITVTGKKLTVTCSQNMNHEYMSWYRQDPGLGLRQIYYSMNVEVTDKGDVPEGYKVSRKEKRNFPLILESPSPNQTSLYFCASSLEGNVLTFGAGSRLTVL.

This clonotype has just a few counts. The rearrangement joins TRBV20-1 to TRBJ1-5; 8 bases match TRBD1. The germline V gene encodes CDR1 DFQATT and CDR2 SNEGSKA (reference sequence). Germline trimming cut 0 bases from V and 2 bases from J; bases unmatched to any gene: 12. This CDR3 has 18 residues. CDR3 amino acids: CSARDASRQGLGNQPQHF. The CDR3 nucleotides read TGCAGTGCTAGAGACGCCTCGAGACAGGGGCTTGGCAATCAGCCCCAGCATTTT.

This clonotype has a handful of counts. The rearrangement links TRBV6-1 to TRBJ2-3; either TRBD1 or TRBD2 may fit D (6 bases each). The CDR3 length is 13 residues. Trimming stripped 7 bases from V and 6 bases from J, with 14 bases between. Germline V gene sequence: CDR1 MNHNS, CDR2 SASEGT. CDR3 amino acids: CASIRGQWDTQYF. The CDR3 region has the DNA TGTGCCAGCATTCGGGGGCAATGGGATACGCAGTATTTT.

This chain joins TRBV19 and TRBJ2-3; 8 bases are a match to TRBD2. The length of the CDR3 is 15 residues. Germline V CDR1 and CDR2: LNHDA, SQIVND (reference sequence). Trimming took 2 bases from V and 7 from J; bases not matched to a gene: 8. DNA for the CDR3: TGTGCCAGTAGTATACCCGGGGGGGCGACTAATACGCAGTATTTT. Its protein is CASSIPGGATNTQYF. The variable domain in full, completed from reference TRBV19 and TRBJ2-3, reads DGGITQSPKYLFRKEGQNVTLSCEQNLNHDAMYWYRQDPGQGLRLIYYSQIVNDFQKGDIAEGYSVSREKKESFPLTVTSAQKNPTAFYLCASSIPGGATNTQYFGPGTRLTVL.

The chain joins TRBV7-2 to TRBJ1-6, with D possibly being TRBD1 (5 bases). Trimming removed 6 bases at V and 7 bases at J, with 16 bases between. Germline-derived CDR1 and CDR2 are SGHTA and FQGNSA. The CDR3 spans 15 residues. The CDR3: CASSSTGTANSPLHF. The DNA for the CDR3 is TGTGCCAGCAGTTCTACCGGGACTGCAAATTCACCCCTCCACTTT.

This clonotype was counted a few times. This chain uses TRBV20-1 with TRBJ2-7; D perhaps matches TRBD1 (5 bases). The CDR3 totals 15 residues. The ends were cut back, 0 bases at V and 0 bases at J, with 12 bases in the middle. In germline, CDR1 is DFQATT, CDR2 SNEGSKA (reference sequence). This chain's CDR3 is CSARDRSRGSYEQYF. CDR3 sequence (DNA): TGCAGTGCTAGAGATCGGTCAAGGGGCTCCTACGAGCAGTACTTC.

This chain uses TRBV12-3 or TRBV12-4 with TRBJ1-2; D is ambiguous. V was cut by 8 bases and J by 10 bases, with 17 bases left in between. The CDR3 totals 12 residues. CDR3 sequence: CASSNSDLNYTF. The CDR3 DNA follows: TGTGCCAGCTCCAACAGCGATCTTAACTACACCTTC.

This clonotype was detected only a few times. V and J are TRBV6-1 and TRBJ2-2, with no clear D. This CDR3 is 14 amino acids long. CDR1 is MNHNS, CDR2 SASEGT, per germline. The V end lost 5 bases, the J end lost 2 bases, and 9 bases lay between the germline ends. CDR3 coding DNA: TGTGCCAGCAGTAGGCTGTCCAACACCGGGGAGCTGTTTTTT. It codes for CASSRLSNTGELFF.

CDR3 protein: CSASTLGQGATEAFF. The CDR3, as DNA: TGCAGCGCCAGCACACTAGGACAGGGGGCGACTGAAGCTTTCTTT. The chain links TRBV29-1 to TRBJ1-1; 11 bases are shared with TRBD1. V was pared by 7 bases and J by 5 bases, with 12 bases of the junction left unmatched. CDR3 length: 15 amino acids. CDR1 is SQVTM, CDR2 ANQGSEA, per germline. The whole variable domain, filled in from reference TRBV29-1 and TRBJ1-1, reads SAVISQKPSRDICQRGTSLTIQCQVDSQVTMMFWYRQQPGQSLTLIATANQGSEATYESGFVIDKFPISRPNLTFSTLTVSNMSPEDSSIYLCSASTLGQGATEAFFGQGTRLTVV.

This chain links TRBV15 with TRBJ1-5, with D tentatively TRBD1 (5 bases). V was trimmed by 3 bases and J by 4 bases, leaving 16 bases between them. The CDR3 totals 16 residues. The germline V gene encodes CDR1 LNHNV and CDR2 YYDKDF (reference sequence). CDR3 in DNA: TGTGCCACCAGCAGTACCCGGGGGGTCCGTAATCAGCCCCAGCATTTT. Translation gives CATSSTRGVRNQPQHF.

The genes are TRBV6-1 and TRBJ2-2, with 12 bases fitting TRBD2. The V gene end was trimmed by 5 bases and the J gene end by 6 bases; junction bases not matched to a gene: 7. This CDR3 is built from 16 residues. Germline assignment: CDR1 MNHNS and CDR2 SASEGT. DNA of the CDR3: TGTGCCAGCAGTAACCGACTAGCGGGGGCTGCCGGGGAGCTGTTTTTT. The encoded protein is CASSNRLAGAAGELFF.

This chain joins TRBV19 and TRBJ2-7; 7 bases fit TRBD2. The CDR3 has 15 residues. Germline V gene sequence: CDR1 LNHDA, CDR2 SQIVND (reference sequence). V lost 8 bases, J lost 2 bases, and 12 bases stayed unmatched. The CDR3 spells CASANGDYVAYEQYF. In nucleotides, the CDR3 is TGTGCCAGTGCTAATGGGGACTACGTCGCCTACGAGCAGTACTTC.

This clonotype was counted between two and nine times. The rearrangement links TRBV11-3 to TRBJ2-1; perhaps TRBD2 as D (5 bases). The CDR3 loop spans 14 amino acids. The germline CDR1 and CDR2 sequences are SGHNT and YENEEA. V lost 2 bases to trimming and J lost 1 base, with 6 bases between them. CDR3 sequence reads: CASSLTGSYNEQFF. CDR3 DNA sequence: TGTGCCAGCAGCTTAACGGGGTCCTACAATGAGCAGTTCTTC.

The sample holds a few counts of this clonotype. V usage is TRBV7-8 and J usage is TRBJ2-3, with no clear D. Germline V gene sequence: CDR1 SGHVS, CDR2 FQNEAQ. This CDR3 contains 11 residues. V was cut by 8 bases and J by 5 bases, with 8 bases left in between. The CDR3 sequence is CASPLIDTQYF. The CDR3 DNA is TGTGCCAGCCCTTTGATAGATACGCAGTATTTT.

The chain has TRBV12-3 or TRBV12-4 and TRBJ2-7; 11 bases are shared with TRBD1. This CDR3 contains 15 residues. Trimming at V came to 6 bases and at J to 0 bases, leaving 4 bases not matched to a gene. The CDR3 sequence is CASRPGTGGSYEQYF. CDR3 DNA: TGTGCCAGCAGACCCGGGACAGGGGGCTCCTACGAGCAGTACTTC.

The table lists this clonotype with a few counts. CDR3 nucleotides: TGTGCCAGTGCCTCTTGGTCTGGGGCCAACGTCCTGACTTTC. It codes for CASASWSGANVLTF. The chain uses TRBV2 and TRBJ2-6, with D uncertain. Germline assignment: CDR1 SNHLY and CDR2 FYNNEI. The CDR3 is made up of 14 amino acids. Trimming removed 9 bases at V and 1 base at J, with 10 bases between. The variable domain in full, completed from reference TRBV2 and TRBJ2-6, reads EPEVTQTPSHQVTQMGQEVILRCVPISNHLYFYWYRQILGQKVEFLVSFYNNEISEKSEIFDDQFSVERPDGSNFTLKIRSTKLEDSAMYFCASASWSGANVLTFGAGSRLTVL.

This sequence joins TRBV19 and TRBJ1-2, with 11 bases that match TRBD1. The CDR3 runs 15 residues. Germline lookup yields CDR1 LNHDA and CDR2 SQIVND (reference sequence). V shed 7 bases and J 4 bases; nucleotides not matched to a gene: 8. The CDR3 is CASNGQGAPGYGYTF. As DNA, the CDR3 is TGTGCCAGTAATGGACAGGGGGCTCCGGGCTATGGCTACACCTTC.

V is TRBV5-4 and J is TRBJ2-7; D perhaps matches TRBD1 (6 bases). V lost 4 bases and J lost 4, with 12 bases in between. Germline V lookup: CDR1 SGHNT, CDR2 YYREEE (reference sequence). The CDR3 sequence is 13 residues long. The CDR3 bases are TGTGCCAGCAGCCCCGGGACATTTTACGAGCAGTACTTC. As protein: CASSPGTFYEQYF. The complete variable domain, with remaining parts taken from reference TRBV5-4 and TRBJ2-7, reads ETGVTQSPTHLIKTRGQQVTLRCSSQSGHNTVSWYQQALGQGPQFIFQYYREEENGRGNFPPRFSGLQFPNYSSELNVNALELDDSALYLCASSPGTFYEQYFGPGTRLTVT.

The sample holds a few counts of this clonotype. The V and J genes are TRBV24-1 and TRBJ2-5, with 11 bases aligning to TRBD2. The V gene's germline CDR1 is KGHDR and CDR2 SFDVKD. CDR3 length equals 13 residues. The trim removed 9 bases at V and 5 bases at J, leaving 4 bases unmatched. The CDR3 DNA follows: TGTGCCACCGGGACTAGCGGACTTGAGACCCAGTACTTC. Translation gives CATGTSGLETQYF.

The rearrangement uses TRBV6-1 and TRBJ2-4; TRBD1 matches at 8 bases. V lost 5 bases to trimming and J lost 1 base; unmatched junction nucleotides: 10. This CDR3 is 17 amino acids long. Germline CDR1 MNHNS, CDR2 SASEGT. CDR3 loop: CASSPVGQGAAKNIQYF. Here the CDR3 DNA reads TGTGCCAGCAGTCCCGTTGGTCAGGGGGCCGCCAAAAACATTCAGTACTTC.

This rearrangement joins TRBV20-1 to TRBJ1-2, with TRBD1 as a possible D gene (5 bases). V lost 0 bases, J lost 8 bases, and 19 bases lay in between. CDR1 and CDR2 from the germline V gene are DFQATT and SNEGSKA (reference sequence). The CDR3 consists of 15 residues. DNA for the CDR3: TGCAGTGCTAGAGAAACGGCAGCTAGGGGTTACGGCTACACCTTC. It is translated as CSARETAARGYGYTF.

The rearrangement links TRBV7-7 to TRBJ2-1, with TRBD1 as a possible D gene (6 bases). CDR1 is SSHAT and CDR2 is FNYEAQ in the germline V gene (reference sequence). The CDR3 is made up of 14 amino acids. V was shortened by 1 base and J by 7 bases, with 11 bases between the two germline ends. The CDR3 protein is CASSLEQGLNEQFF. The DNA of the CDR3 is TGTGCCAGCAGCTTAGAACAGGGTCTAAATGAGCAGTTCTTC.

The rearrangement links TRBV18 to TRBJ1-3; D might be TRBD1 (5 bases). This CDR3 has 14 residues. Per germline, CDR1 KGHSH and CDR2 LQKENI. V was trimmed by 4 bases and J by 3 bases, leaving 10 bases between them. In DNA, the CDR3 is TGTGCCAGCTCACTTGGACAAGGTGGAAACACCATATATTTT. Translated, it gives CASSLGQGGNTIYF. The variable domain in full, completed from reference TRBV18 and TRBJ1-3, reads NAGVMQNPRHLVRRRGQEARLRCSPMKGHSHVYWYRQLPEEGLKFMVYLQKENIIDESGMPKERFSAEFPKEGPSILRIQQVVRGDSAAYFCASSLGQGGNTIYFGEGSWLTVV.

The chain recombines TRBV7-6 with TRBJ1-3, with D perhaps TRBD1 (6 bases). CDR1 SGHVS and CDR2 FNYEAQ come from the germline V gene. The CDR3 covers 18 residues. Deletions cut 2 bases from V and 2 bases from J, with 19 bases between. The DNA of the CDR3 is TGTGCCAGCAGCTTAAACAGGGCAGTTCAGTTCGCTGGAAACACCATATATTTT. This codes for CASSLNRAVQFAGNTIYF.

The chain has TRBV19 and TRBJ1-1, with D maybe TRBD1 (6 bases). The V end was cut by 7 bases, the J end by 0 bases, with 15 bases between. The CDR3 loop spans 15 amino acids. The germline V gene encodes CDR1 LNHDA and CDR2 SQIVND (reference sequence). DNA of the CDR3: TGTGCCAGTATAGGGATACAGGGATTGAACACTGAAGCTTTCTTT. As protein: CASIGIQGLNTEAFF.